This T cell receptor (beta chain) appears in the sequencing data of a study of blood T cell repertoires in COVID-19. On the study more broadly: Some COVID-19 samples were acute and others convalescent; all came from the United States, Italy and Spain. Sources were T cells, B-cell-depleted T cells, or PBMCs; the material itself was cDNA or gDNA.

In the study's own analysis: Reference gene primers were amplified, and this amplification served to estimate nucleated cell counts. TCRdb keeps only in-frame clones here, not all; method: immunoSEQ multiplex PCR. V and J calls and clone size follow that table, whereas D and trimming were derived from the DNA. The table lists 470,000 or so clones, over 75% of them singletons, with approximately 3.4% in the top ten. Germline values: CDR1 SQVTM, CDR2 ANQGSEA. V was pared by 7 bases and J by 1 base, with 16 bases between. CDR3 length: 14 residues. The clonotype originates from a human donor in a cohort sampled during active COVID-19. The chain joins TRBV29-1 to TRBJ1-1; D is perhaps TRBD1 (6 bases). The sequenced sample consisted of peripheral blood. This CDR3 is CSATRGGQNTEAFF. CDR3 bases: TGCAGCGCCACCCGGGGGGGACAGAACACTGAAGCTTTCTTT. The full variable domain, its missing parts supplied by reference TRBV29-1 and TRBJ1-1, is SAVISQKPSRDICQRGTSLTIQCQVDSQVTMMFWYRQQPGQSLTLIATANQGSEATYESGFVIDKFPISRPNLTFSTLTVSNMSPEDSSIYLCSATRGGQNTEAFFGQGTRLTVV.